Listed below are T cell receptor beta chains from one sample, sequenced in a study of cytomegalovirus exposure and HLA in healthy donors. This table comes from immunoSEQ multiplex PCR, and its TCRdb copy is limited to in-frame clones, with some not included. The sample yields some 150,000 clones, about 85% seen once. Source material: PBMCs. The origin of the receptors is a woman between 18 and 29 years old in good health and CMV-seronegative. CDR3s include the opening cysteine and the closing phenylalanine or tryptophan. The D gene is left open where the match is weak. Not all rows give a size; the values are once, few, many and, for expanded clones, a class.

d_gene: TRBD2
abundance: .
v_gene: TRBV7-2
j_gene: TRBJ2-7
CDR3nt: TGTGCCAGCAGCTTAGTGGGCGGGAGTCCCTCCTACGAGCAGTACTTC
CDR3aa: CASSLVGGSPSYEQYF

d_gene: .
abundance: .
v_gene: TRBV6-1
j_gene: TRBJ2-7
CDR3nt: TGTGGCGCCGGAGGGTACGAGCAGTACTTC
CDR3aa: CGAGGYEQYF

d_gene: .
abundance: .
v_gene: TRBV5-4
j_gene: TRBJ2-7
CDR3nt: TGTGCCAGCAGCCAGGGACATCCCAGCTACGAGCAGTACTTC
CDR3aa: CASSQGHPSYEQYF

d_gene: TRBD2
abundance: .
v_gene: TRBV19
j_gene: TRBJ2-2
CDR3nt: TGTGCCAGTAGAGCGGGACGGCCAAGCCCGAACACCGGGGAGCTGTTTTTT
CDR3aa: CASRAGRPSPNTGELFF

d_gene: TRBD2
abundance: few
v_gene: TRBV11-1
j_gene: TRBJ2-5
CDR3nt: TGTGCCAGCAGGAACGGACTAGATGAGCAGTACTTC
CDR3aa: CASRNGLDEQYF

d_gene: .
abundance: .
v_gene: TRBV25-1
j_gene: TRBJ1-2
CDR3nt: TGTGCCAGCAGTGAATACGGAGGAAACTATGGCTACACCTTC
CDR3aa: CASSEYGGNYGYTF

d_gene: TRBD1
abundance: .
v_gene: TRBV4-3
j_gene: TRBJ1-4
CDR3nt: TGCGCCAGCAGCCAAGATTGGGGGACAGGGGGAAAAAAACTGTTTTTT
CDR3aa: CASSQDWGTGGKKLFF

d_gene: .
abundance: .
v_gene: TRBV19
j_gene: TRBJ1-2
CDR3nt: TGTGCCAGTAGTCCAGTCGGAGGGGACTATGGCTACACCTTC
CDR3aa: CASSPVGGDYGYTF

d_gene: .
abundance: .
v_gene: TRBV5-4
j_gene: TRBJ1-2
CDR3nt: TGTGCCAGCAGCTTGGGGGCAGCGGCTAACTATGGCTACACCTTC
CDR3aa: CASSLGAAANYGYTF

d_gene: TRBD1
abundance: many
v_gene: TRBV30
j_gene: TRBJ1-6
CDR3nt: TGTGCCTGGAGTAGACAGGGCCCTCGATCACCCCTCCACTTT
CDR3aa: CAWSRQGPRSPLHF

d_gene: .
abundance: .
v_gene: TRBV9
j_gene: TRBJ2-1
CDR3nt: TGTGCCAGCAGCCTGGCGTCCCTGGGGCACAATGAGCAGTTCTTC
CDR3aa: CASSLASLGHNEQFF

d_gene: .
abundance: .
v_gene: TRBV7-9
j_gene: TRBJ1-2
CDR3nt: TGTGCCGGCAGCAGCGGGTACTATGGCTACACCTTC
CDR3aa: CAGSSGYYGYTF

d_gene: .
abundance: .
v_gene: TRBV2
j_gene: TRBJ1-2
CDR3nt: TGTGCCAGCAGGGTAGAGGGAAGCTATGGCTACACCTTC
CDR3aa: CASRVEGSYGYTF

d_gene: .
abundance: .
v_gene: TRBV7-2
j_gene: TRBJ2-3
CDR3nt: TGTGCCAGCAGCCCCTCCTACACAGATACGCAGTATTTT
CDR3aa: CASSPSYTDTQYF

d_gene: .
abundance: .
v_gene: TRBV7-9
j_gene: TRBJ1-2
CDR3nt: TGTGCCAGCAGCTCTTCGACGGAGGAACATTATGGCTACACCTTC
CDR3aa: CASSSSTEEHYGYTF

d_gene: TRBD1
abundance: .
v_gene: TRBV29-1
j_gene: TRBJ2-1
CDR3nt: TGCAGCGTTGAGGACAGGGGAACGTCCAATGAGCAGTTCTTC
CDR3aa: CSVEDRGTSNEQFF

d_gene: TRBD2
abundance: .
v_gene: TRBV29-1
j_gene: TRBJ2-1
CDR3nt: TGCAGCGTTGCAAGCGGGAGCTCCTACAATGAGCAGTTCTTC
CDR3aa: CSVASGSSYNEQFF

d_gene: .
abundance: .
v_gene: TRBV4-2
j_gene: TRBJ2-5
CDR3nt: TGTGCCAGCAGCCAAGATAAAGAGACCCAGTACTTC
CDR3aa: CASSQDKETQYF

d_gene: .
abundance: .
v_gene: TRBV19
j_gene: TRBJ2-7
CDR3nt: TGTGCCAGTAGTATAGCGTGGGGAGCTGAGCAGTACTTC
CDR3aa: CASSIAWGAEQYF

d_gene: .
abundance: .
v_gene: TRBV7-6
j_gene: TRBJ2-2
CDR3nt: TGTGCCAGCAGCCCCCATCAGGGGAGCCCCGGGGAGCTGTTTTTT
CDR3aa: CASSPHQGSPGELFF

d_gene: .
abundance: .
v_gene: TRBV4-1
j_gene: TRBJ2-6
CDR3nt: TGCGCCAGCAGCCTCCTCCCTCCTGGGGCCAACGTCCTGACTTTC
CDR3aa: CASSLLPPGANVLTF

d_gene: TRBD1
abundance: .
v_gene: TRBV7-9
j_gene: TRBJ1-2
CDR3nt: TGTGCCAGCAGCGGACAGGCTATGGGCTACACCTTC
CDR3aa: CASSGQAMGYTF

d_gene: TRBD1
abundance: .
v_gene: TRBV11-2
j_gene: TRBJ2-7
CDR3nt: TGTGCCAGCAGCTTAGGGACAGGGTGGGTCGAGCAGTACTTC
CDR3aa: CASSLGTGWVEQYF

d_gene: .
abundance: .
v_gene: TRBV14
j_gene: TRBJ2-1
CDR3nt: TGTGCCAGCAGCCGGCAGAGAGGCTCCTACAATGAGCAGTTCTTC
CDR3aa: CASSRQRGSYNEQFF

d_gene: .
abundance: once
v_gene: TRBV28
j_gene: TRBJ2-4
CDR3nt: TGTGCCAGCAGCGACCAGTGGGCAGGGGAAAACATTCAGTACTTC
CDR3aa: CASSDQWAGENIQYF

d_gene: TRBD1
abundance: .
v_gene: TRBV6-6
j_gene: TRBJ2-1
CDR3nt: TGTGCCAGCAGTCCCGGGACAGGGGGCTTTGGTGAGCAGTTCTTC
CDR3aa: CASSPGTGGFGEQFF

d_gene: TRBD1
abundance: once
v_gene: TRBV11-3
j_gene: TRBJ1-1
CDR3nt: TGTGCCAGCAGTCGCAGGGGGTCCACTGAAGCTTTCTTT
CDR3aa: CASSRRGSTEAFF

d_gene: TRBD1
abundance: .
v_gene: TRBV2
j_gene: TRBJ2-7
CDR3nt: TGTGCCGCCCTCCGAGGGGGCTTCAACGAGCAGTACTTC
CDR3aa: CAALRGGFNEQYF

d_gene: TRBD1
abundance: .
v_gene: TRBV28
j_gene: TRBJ1-6
CDR3nt: TGTGCCAGCAAAAAGGGACAGGGGAATTCACCCCTCCACTTT
CDR3aa: CASKKGQGNSPLHF

d_gene: .
abundance: .
v_gene: TRBV28
j_gene: TRBJ2-7
CDR3nt: TGTGCCAGCAGACAGGGATACAGAGGCTACGAGCAGTACTTC
CDR3aa: CASRQGYRGYEQYF

d_gene: .
abundance: .
v_gene: TRBV27
j_gene: TRBJ2-2
CDR3nt: TGTGCCAGCAGTCTCGGGCAGGGCAAGGAGTTTTTT
CDR3aa: CASSLGQGKEFF

d_gene: .
abundance: .
v_gene: TRBV5-1
j_gene: TRBJ1-4
CDR3nt: TGCGCCACCAAGGCGGGGGCTACTGCAACTAATGAAAAACTGTTTTTT
CDR3aa: CATKAGATATNEKLFF

d_gene: .
abundance: .
v_gene: TRBV6-1
j_gene: TRBJ2-6
CDR3nt: TGTGCCAGCACCTACAGGGCCTCTGGGGCCAACGTCCTGACTTTC
CDR3aa: CASTYRASGANVLTF

d_gene: TRBD2
abundance: .
v_gene: TRBV11-3
j_gene: TRBJ2-1
CDR3nt: TGTGCCAGCAGCCAGGCGACTAGCGGGGACTACAATGAGCAGTTCTTC
CDR3aa: CASSQATSGDYNEQFF

d_gene: .
abundance: .
v_gene: TRBV5-8
j_gene: TRBJ2-7
CDR3nt: TGTGCCAGCAGCTTGGGTAGGGGTGGCGAGCAGTACTTC
CDR3aa: CASSLGRGGEQYF

d_gene: TRBD2
abundance: few
v_gene: TRBV4-2
j_gene: TRBJ2-7
CDR3nt: TGTGCCAGCAGCCAAGGGCTAGCGGGGGCTCCCTCCTACGAGCAGTACTTC
CDR3aa: CASSQGLAGAPSYEQYF

d_gene: .
abundance: .
v_gene: TRBV29-1
j_gene: TRBJ2-2
CDR3nt: TGCAGCGTTGAAGCTCACACCGGGGAGCTGTTTTTT
CDR3aa: CSVEAHTGELFF

d_gene: TRBD2
abundance: .
v_gene: TRBV29-1
j_gene: TRBJ2-1
CDR3nt: TGCAGCGTTGATAGGCTAGCGGGAGTAAATGAGCAGTTCTTC
CDR3aa: CSVDRLAGVNEQFF

d_gene: .
abundance: .
v_gene: TRBV14
j_gene: TRBJ2-1
CDR3nt: TGTGCCAGCAGCTCAAGAGGAGGGTGGGGTAACAATGAGCAGTTCTTC
CDR3aa: CASSSRGGWGNNEQFF

d_gene: .
abundance: once
v_gene: TRBV11-1
j_gene: TRBJ1-2
CDR3nt: TGTGCCAGCAGCTTAGGATCTAGCTATGGCTACACCTTC
CDR3aa: CASSLGSSYGYTF

d_gene: .
abundance: few
v_gene: TRBV18
j_gene: TRBJ2-6
CDR3nt: TGTGCCAGCTCACCGACACGGGATGCTGGGGCCAACGTCCTGACTTTC
CDR3aa: CASSPTRDAGANVLTF

d_gene: .
abundance: .
v_gene: TRBV6-4
j_gene: TRBJ2-3
CDR3nt: TGTGCCAGCAGTGACTACTCGGCAGATACGCAGTATTTT
CDR3aa: CASSDYSADTQYF

d_gene: TRBD2
abundance: .
v_gene: TRBV5-1
j_gene: TRBJ2-3
CDR3nt: TGCGCCAGCAGCAGGACTAGCGGCACAGATACGCAGTATTTT
CDR3aa: CASSRTSGTDTQYF

d_gene: TRBD1
abundance: few
v_gene: TRBV25-1
j_gene: TRBJ1-2
CDR3nt: TGTGCCGGGGACAGAGCTAACTATGGCTACACCTTC
CDR3aa: CAGDRANYGYTF

d_gene: .
abundance: .
v_gene: TRBV6-4
j_gene: TRBJ1-1
CDR3nt: TGTGCCAGCAGATCACAGCTGAACACTGAAGCTTTCTTT
CDR3aa: CASRSQLNTEAFF

d_gene: .
abundance: .
v_gene: TRBV10-2
j_gene: TRBJ2-1
CDR3nt: TGCGCCAGCAGTGAGGTCTCGTCGGGGGAGGCAAATGAGCAGTTCTTC
CDR3aa: CASSEVSSGEANEQFF

d_gene: TRBD1
abundance: .
v_gene: TRBV7-8
j_gene: TRBJ2-7
CDR3nt: TGTGCCAGCAGCTTAGCCGGACAGGGGAAATACGAGCAGTACTTC
CDR3aa: CASSLAGQGKYEQYF

d_gene: .
abundance: .
v_gene: TRBV29-1
j_gene: TRBJ2-1
CDR3nt: TGCAGCGTAGCCGATGAGCAGTTCTTC
CDR3aa: CSVADEQFF

d_gene: TRBD1
abundance: .
v_gene: TRBV15
j_gene: TRBJ1-2
CDR3nt: TGTGCCACCAGCAGAGATCGTAGCGTCGGGACAGGGTTTGGCTACACCTTC
CDR3aa: CATSRDRSVGTGFGYTF

d_gene: TRBD1
abundance: .
v_gene: TRBV28
j_gene: TRBJ2-3
CDR3nt: TGTGCCAGCAGAACCGGGGACAGGGAGGTCGATACGCAGTATTTT
CDR3aa: CASRTGDREVDTQYF

d_gene: TRBD2
abundance: .
v_gene: TRBV7-3
j_gene: TRBJ2-1
CDR3nt: TGTGCCAGCAGCTCCGGGACTAGCAGCAATGGGCAGTTCTTC
CDR3aa: CASSSGTSSNGQFF

d_gene: TRBD2
abundance: .
v_gene: TRBV30
j_gene: TRBJ2-1
CDR3nt: TGTGCCTGGAATAGTCTGTCGGAATGGACGGGGGGGCAGAAGGGGCCCTACAATGAGCAGTTCTTC
CDR3aa: CAWNSLSEWTGGQKGPYNEQFF

d_gene: .
abundance: few
v_gene: TRBV28
j_gene: TRBJ2-1
CDR3nt: TGTGCCAGCAGCATACACGATGGACGGGCCGGGGTGTACAATGAGCAGTTCTTC
CDR3aa: CASSIHDGRAGVYNEQFF

d_gene: .
abundance: .
v_gene: TRBV7-9
j_gene: TRBJ1-2
CDR3nt: TGTGCCAGCAGCTTAGCGCCCGGGGACTATGGCTACACCTTC
CDR3aa: CASSLAPGDYGYTF